A single sample is the source of the 9 T cell receptor beta chains below, sequenced in a study of shared clonotypes between healthy human individuals. The protocol was immunoSEQ multiplex PCR, while the TCRdb copy is restricted to in-frame clones and leaves out a portion. The sample lists about 800,000 clones, about 96% occurring once. In the naive CD8 group, cells lacked CD45RO and were positively selected for CCR7, so terminally differentiated effector memory CD45RA+ cells were left out. Sequencing used naive CD8+ T cells sorted from blood. Every receptor here comes from a young man in good health.

A single count supports this clone. The CDR3 protein is CASSPRPGSGSYNEQFF. The CDR3 DNA follows: TGTGCCAGCAGCCCAAGGCCGGGGTCGGGCTCCTACAATGAGCAGTTCTTC. The chain joins TRBV7-9 to TRBJ2-1; a weak D match, TRBD2 (5 bases). CDR1 is SEHNR and CDR2 is FQNEAQ in the germline V gene (reference sequence). This CDR3 comprises 17 residues. V was pared by 5 bases and J by 0 bases, with 17 bases between.

The rearrangement links TRBV7-9 to TRBJ2-7; D perhaps matches TRBD1 (5 bases). Germline-derived CDR1 and CDR2 are SEHNR and FQNEAQ (reference sequence). V was trimmed by 5 bases and J by 3 bases, leaving 20 bases between them. There are 16 residues in the CDR3. This CDR3 is CASSRITGLYLYEQYF. The CDR3 bases are TGTGCCAGCAGCCGAATAACAGGCCTATACCTCTACGAGCAGTACTTC.

The chain combines TRBV9 with TRBJ2-5, with 7 bases that match TRBD2. The V gene end was trimmed by 0 bases and the J gene end by 2 bases; junction bases not matched to a gene: 1. Germline-derived CDR1 and CDR2 are SGDLS and YYNGEE. The CDR3 is 14 amino acids. The CDR3 loop reads CASSVGEGQETQYF. Written as DNA, the CDR3 is TGTGCCAGCAGCGTAGGGGAGGGGCAAGAGACCCAGTACTTC. Complete variable domain (other parts from reference TRBV9 and TRBJ2-5): DSGVTQTPKHLITATGQRVTLRCSPRSGDLSVYWYQQSLDQGLQFLIQYYNGEERAKGNILERFSAQQFPDLHSELNLSSLELGDSALYFCASSVGEGQETQYFGPGTRLLVL.

CDR3 in DNA: TGTGCCAGCAGTGAGATCATTCAAGAGACCCAGTACTTC. It yields the protein CASSEIIQETQYF. The V gene is TRBV2, the J gene TRBJ2-5; no clear D gene. Germline assignment: CDR1 SNHLY and CDR2 FYNNEI. With 3 bases removed from V and 2 bases from J, the gap between germline ends came to 7 bases. The CDR3 totals 13 residues.

This clone was counted a few times. The CDR3 sequence: CASSLYEQYF. The CDR3 region has the DNA TGTGCCAGCAGCTTGTACGAGCAGTACTTC. The rearrangement links TRBV5-8 to TRBJ2-7; D not resolved. The CDR3 covers 10 residues. The germline V gene encodes CDR1 SGHTS and CDR2 YDEGEE. V was clipped by 1 base and J by 4 bases, with 0 bases between them.

The chain combines TRBV27 with TRBJ2-1; TRBD2 agrees at 13 bases. This CDR3 region has 17 residues. The germline V gene has CDR1 MNHEY and CDR2 SMNVEV (reference sequence). Trimming cost V 4 bases and J 4 bases; bases outside gene matches: 7. As DNA, the CDR3 is TGTGCCAGCAGTTCCGGACTAGCGGGAGTCAGGTACAATGAGCAGTTCTTC. It codes for CASSSGLAGVRYNEQFF.

The V call is TRBV7-9, the J call TRBJ2-1; 9 bases agree with TRBD2. The trim removed 5 bases at V and 0 bases at J, leaving 5 bases unmatched. Looked up from germline, CDR1 is SEHNR and CDR2 is FQNEAQ (reference sequence). CDR3 length: 16 residues. For the CDR3, the DNA is TGTGCCAGCAGCCCCCCTAGCGGGGACTCCTACAATGAGCAGTTCTTC. It encodes CASSPPSGDSYNEQFF.

The chain is built from TRBV5-4 and TRBJ2-7; 7 positions agree with TRBD2. CDR1 SGHNT and CDR2 YYREEE come from the germline V gene (reference sequence). The junction had 6 bases not matched to a gene; V was cut back by 4 bases and J by 2 bases. The CDR3 spans 14 residues. The CDR3 sequence: CASSRGVGTYEQYF. In DNA form, the CDR3 reads TGTGCCAGCAGCCGGGGGGTGGGGACCTACGAGCAGTACTTC.

The gene calls are TRBV18 and TRBJ2-1, with TRBD2 as a possible D gene (5 bases). Trimming took off 3 bases at V and 3 bases at J, with 9 bases between the two ends. The CDR3 has 14 residues. Germline CDR1 reads KGHSH; CDR2 reads LQKENI. The CDR3 DNA follows: TGTGCCAGCTCACCGAGCGGAATCTACAATGAGCAGTTCTTC. Translated: CASSPSGIYNEQFF.